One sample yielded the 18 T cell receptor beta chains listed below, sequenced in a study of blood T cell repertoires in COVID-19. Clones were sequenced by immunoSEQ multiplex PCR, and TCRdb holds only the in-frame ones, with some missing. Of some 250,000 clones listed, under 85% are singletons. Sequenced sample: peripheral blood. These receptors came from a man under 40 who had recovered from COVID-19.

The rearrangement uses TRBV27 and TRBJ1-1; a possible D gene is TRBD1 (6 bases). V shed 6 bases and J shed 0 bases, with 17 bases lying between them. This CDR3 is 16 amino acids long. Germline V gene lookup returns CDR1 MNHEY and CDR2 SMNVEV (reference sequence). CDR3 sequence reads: CASSLGGGRMNTEAFF. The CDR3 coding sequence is TGTGCCAGCAGCTTAGGCGGGGGGCGGATGAACACTGAAGCTTTCTTT.

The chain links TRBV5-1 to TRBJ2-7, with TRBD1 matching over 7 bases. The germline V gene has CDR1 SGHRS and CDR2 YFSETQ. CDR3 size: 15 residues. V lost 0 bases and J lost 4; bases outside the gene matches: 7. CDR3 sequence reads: CASSLAGTDIYEQYF. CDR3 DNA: TGCGCCAGCAGCTTGGCCGGGACAGATATTTACGAGCAGTACTTC.

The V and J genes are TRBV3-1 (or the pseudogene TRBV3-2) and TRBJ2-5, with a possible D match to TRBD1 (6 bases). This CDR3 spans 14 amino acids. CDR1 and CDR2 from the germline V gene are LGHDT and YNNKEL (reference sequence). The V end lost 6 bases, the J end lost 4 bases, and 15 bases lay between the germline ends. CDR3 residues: CASSQRAGAETQYF. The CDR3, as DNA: TGTGCCAGCAGTCAAAGGGCAGGGGCAGAGACCCAGTACTTC.

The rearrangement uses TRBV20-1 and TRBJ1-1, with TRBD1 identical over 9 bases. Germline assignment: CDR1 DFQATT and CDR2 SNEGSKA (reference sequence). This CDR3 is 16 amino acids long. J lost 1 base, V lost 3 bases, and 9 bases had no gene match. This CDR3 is CSASRSTGGKNTEAFF. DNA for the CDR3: TGCAGTGCTAGTCGTAGTACAGGGGGCAAGAACACTGAAGCTTTCTTT.

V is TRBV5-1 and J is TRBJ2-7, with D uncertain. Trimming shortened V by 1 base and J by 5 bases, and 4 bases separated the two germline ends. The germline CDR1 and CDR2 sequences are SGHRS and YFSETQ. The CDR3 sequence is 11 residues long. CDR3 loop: CASSLFNEQYF. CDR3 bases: TGCGCCAGCAGCTTGTTCAACGAGCAGTACTTC.

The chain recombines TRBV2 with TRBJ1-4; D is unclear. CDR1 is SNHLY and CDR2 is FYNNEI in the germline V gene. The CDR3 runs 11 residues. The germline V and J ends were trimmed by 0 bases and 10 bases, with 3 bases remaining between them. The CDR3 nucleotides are TGTGCCAGCAGTGAAGCCAGAAAACTGTTTTTT. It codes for CASSEARKLFF.

DNA of the CDR3: TGTGCCAGCAGTTTATCAGGGTCCTATGGCTACACCTTC. Protein product: CASSLSGSYGYTF. This sequence joins TRBV28 and TRBJ1-2, with a weak D call TRBD1 (5 bases). CDR1 is MDHEN, CDR2 SYDVKM, per germline. The CDR3 runs to 13 residues. Trimming stripped 1 base from V and 4 bases from J, with 7 bases between.

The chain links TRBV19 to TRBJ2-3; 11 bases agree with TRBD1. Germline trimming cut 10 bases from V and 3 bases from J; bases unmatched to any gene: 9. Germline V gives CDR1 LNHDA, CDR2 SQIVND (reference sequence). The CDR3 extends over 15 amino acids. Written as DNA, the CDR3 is TGTGCCACACAGGGGACAGGGGGTATGACAGATACGCAGTATTTT. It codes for CATQGTGGMTDTQYF.

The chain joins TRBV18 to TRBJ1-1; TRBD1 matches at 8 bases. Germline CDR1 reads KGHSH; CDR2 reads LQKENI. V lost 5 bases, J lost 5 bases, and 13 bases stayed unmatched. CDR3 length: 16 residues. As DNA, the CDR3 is TGTGCCAGCTCAAGGGATAGACAGGGGATAGGGACTGAAGCTTTCTTT. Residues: CASSRDRQGIGTEAFF.

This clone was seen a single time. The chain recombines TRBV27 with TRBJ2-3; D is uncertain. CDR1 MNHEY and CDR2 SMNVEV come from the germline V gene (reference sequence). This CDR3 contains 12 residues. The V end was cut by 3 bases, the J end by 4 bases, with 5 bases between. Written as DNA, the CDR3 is TGTGCCAGCAGTTTTACGGCAGATACGCAGTATTTT. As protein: CASSFTADTQYF.

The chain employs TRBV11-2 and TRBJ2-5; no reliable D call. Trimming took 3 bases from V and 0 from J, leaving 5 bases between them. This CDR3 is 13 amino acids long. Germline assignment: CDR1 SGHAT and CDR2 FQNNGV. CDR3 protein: CASSFSYQETQYF. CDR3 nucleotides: TGTGCCAGCAGCTTCTCCTACCAAGAGACCCAGTACTTC.

The DNA for the CDR3 is TGTGCCAGCAGCTTCGGGACAGGGAGCACAGATACGCAGTATTTT. Amino acids: CASSFGTGSTDTQYF. The V call is TRBV11-1, the J call TRBJ2-3; 9 bases are a match to TRBD1. The CDR3 covers 15 residues. Germline values: CDR1 SGHAT, CDR2 FQDESV (reference sequence). Trimming at V came to 3 bases and at J to 0 bases, leaving 1 base not matched to a gene. Full variable domain (missing parts from reference TRBV11-1 and TRBJ2-3): EAEVAQSPRYKITEKSQAVAFWCDPISGHATLYWYRQILGQGPELLVQFQDESVVDDSQLPKDRFSAERLKGVDSTLKIQPAELGDSAMYLCASSFGTGSTDTQYFGPGTRLTVL.

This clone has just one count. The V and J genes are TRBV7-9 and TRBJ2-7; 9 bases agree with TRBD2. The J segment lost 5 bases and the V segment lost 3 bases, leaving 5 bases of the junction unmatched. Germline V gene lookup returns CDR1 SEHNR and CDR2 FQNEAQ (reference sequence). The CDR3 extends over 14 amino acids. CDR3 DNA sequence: TGTGCCAGCAGCTTCGGCGGGGGGGCCGACGAGCAGTACGTC. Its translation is CASSFGGGADEQYV.

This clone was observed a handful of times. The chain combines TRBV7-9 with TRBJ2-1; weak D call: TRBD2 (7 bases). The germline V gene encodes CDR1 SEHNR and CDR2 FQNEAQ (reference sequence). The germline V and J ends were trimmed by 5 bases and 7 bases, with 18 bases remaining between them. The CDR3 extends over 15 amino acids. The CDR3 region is CASSTPGGWGNEQFF. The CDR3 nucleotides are TGTGCCAGCAGCACTCCGGGGGGCTGGGGAAATGAGCAGTTCTTC. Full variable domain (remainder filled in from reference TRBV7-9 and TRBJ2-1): DTGVSQNPRHKITKRGQNVTFRCDPISEHNRLYWYRQTLGQGPEFLTYFQNEAQLEKSRLLSDRFSAERPKGSFSTLEIQRTEQGDSAMYLCASSTPGGWGNEQFFGPGTRLTVL.

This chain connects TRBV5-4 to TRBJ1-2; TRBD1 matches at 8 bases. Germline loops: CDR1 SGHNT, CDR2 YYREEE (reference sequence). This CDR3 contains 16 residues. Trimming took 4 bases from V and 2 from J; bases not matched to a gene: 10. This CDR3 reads CASSVGPGQANYGYTF. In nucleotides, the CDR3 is TGTGCCAGCAGCGTAGGCCCGGGACAGGCCAACTATGGCTACACCTTC.

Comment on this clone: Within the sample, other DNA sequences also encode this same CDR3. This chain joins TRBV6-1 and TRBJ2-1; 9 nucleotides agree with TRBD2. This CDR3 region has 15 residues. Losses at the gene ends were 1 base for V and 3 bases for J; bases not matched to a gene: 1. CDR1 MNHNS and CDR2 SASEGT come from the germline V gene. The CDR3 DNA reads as TGTGCCAGCAGTGAAGAAGCGGGGGGCTACAATGAGCAGTTCTTC. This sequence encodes CASSEEAGGYNEQFF.

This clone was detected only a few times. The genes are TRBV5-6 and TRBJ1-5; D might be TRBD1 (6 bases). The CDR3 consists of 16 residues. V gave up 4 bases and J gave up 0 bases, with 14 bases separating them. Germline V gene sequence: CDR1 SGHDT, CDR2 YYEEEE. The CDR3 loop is CASSQITDSSNQPQHF. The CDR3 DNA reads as TGTGCCAGCAGCCAGATTACGGACAGTAGCAATCAGCCCCAGCATTTT.

CDR3 nucleotide sequence: TGTGCCAGCAGCTGGGGACAGGGTTATGTCAATGAGCAGTTCTTC. Protein sequence: CASSWGQGYVNEQFF. V usage is TRBV7-2 and J usage is TRBJ2-1, with 9 bases fitting TRBD1. The V and J ends lost 4 bases and 6 bases, in that order; junction bases with no gene match: 7. The V gene's germline CDR1 is SGHTA and CDR2 FQGNSA. The CDR3 loop spans 15 amino acids.